This T cell receptor beta chain was sequenced for a study of OX40 agonist ivuxolimab in advanced cancers. The CDR3 covers 13 residues. Trimming stripped 0 bases from V and 8 bases from J, with 8 bases between. Only in-frame clones appear in the TCRdb table, and some are missing; sequencing was by immunoSEQ multiplex PCR. The repertoire includes fewer than 100,000 clones, roughly 87% of them detected once, and about 0.5% sits in the top ten. This sequence originates from an adult with an advanced solid tumor such as melanoma, head and neck, liver or kidney cancer. This specimen was CD4+ or CD8+ T cells sorted from blood, taken in a trial of the OX40 agonist ivuxolimab. This rearrangement joins TRBV23-1 to TRBJ2-4; no clear D gene. TRBV23-1 is sorted into the ORF group, with uncertain function. The CDR3 DNA reads as TGCGCCAGCAGTCAATCGCGGCACCACATTCAGTACTTC. As protein: CASSQSRHHIQYF.